The next 21 T cell receptor beta chains were all read from a single sample in a study of T cell responses to AZD1222 COVID-19 vaccine. Sequencing used immunoSEQ multiplex PCR; TCRdb keeps in-frame clones, though not all of them. The table includes 150,000 to 200,000 clones, over 70% detected once. The source material was peripheral blood, sampled on day 0 of MenACWY control vaccination. These receptors were collected from an adult in good health.

This clone was seen more than once but under ten times. The V gene is TRBV14, the J gene TRBJ2-7; 8 bases align to TRBD1. Unmatched junction bases numbered 9, after V lost 0 bases and J lost 5 bases. The CDR3 totals 16 residues. CDR1 is SGHDN, CDR2 FVKESK, per germline. CDR3 in amino acids: CASSQDFVTGDHEQYF. CDR3 nucleotide sequence: TGTGCCAGCAGCCAAGATTTTGTGACAGGGGACCACGAGCAGTACTTC.

V usage is TRBV11-2 and J usage is TRBJ2-7, with 10 positions matching TRBD1. Germline CDR1 reads SGHAT; CDR2 reads FQNNGV. CDR3 size: 16 residues. After removal of 2 bases from V and 0 bases from J, the junction contained 4 bases not matched to a gene. The CDR3 region has the DNA TGTGCCAGCAGCTTAATGGGACAGGGGCCCTCCTACGAGCAGTACTTC. It yields the protein CASSLMGQGPSYEQYF.

J is TRBJ2-7 and V is TRBV6-5; weak D call: TRBD1 (6 bases). There are 13 residues in the CDR3. The V end was cut by 6 bases, the J end by 2 bases, with 11 bases between. The germline gives CDR1 MNHEY, CDR2 SVGAGI. CDR3 in amino acids: CASSPDSTYEQYF. In DNA form, the CDR3 reads TGTGCCAGCAGCCCGGACAGTACCTACGAGCAGTACTTC.

The chain carries TRBV2 and TRBJ2-2, with 11 bases lining up with TRBD1. The ends lost 5 bases at V and 5 bases at J; junction bases unmatched: 7. In germline, CDR1 is SNHLY, CDR2 FYNNEI. The CDR3 sequence is 16 residues long. CDR3 loop: CASSSPGQGGTGELFF. The CDR3 nucleotides are TGTGCCAGCAGTTCCCCGGGACAGGGGGGGACCGGGGAGCTGTTTTTT.

The gene calls are TRBV7-8 and TRBJ2-1, with a tentative D call TRBD1 (5 bases). The V end lost 2 bases, the J end lost 5 bases, and 7 bases lay between the germline ends. This CDR3 spans 13 amino acids. Germline values: CDR1 SGHVS, CDR2 FQNEAQ. The DNA for the CDR3 is TGTGCCAGCAGCTTACAGACAGACAATGAGCAGTTCTTC. Translated: CASSLQTDNEQFF.

The chain recombines TRBV18 with TRBJ1-4; no reliable D call. CDR3 size: 15 residues. The germline V gene encodes CDR1 KGHSH and CDR2 LQKENI. V lost 0 bases, J lost 0 bases, and 5 bases lay in between. CDR3 protein: CASSPPAATNEKLFF. In DNA form, the CDR3 reads TGTGCCAGCTCACCACCGGCAGCAACTAATGAAAAACTGTTTTTT.

This clone was observed a single time. The chain has TRBV28 and TRBJ1-1, with D tentatively TRBD1 (5 bases). The CDR3 spans 13 residues. V lost 6 bases and J lost 2, with 10 bases in between. Looked up from germline, CDR1 is MDHEN and CDR2 is SYDVKM. In DNA, the CDR3 is TGTGCCAGCAGGGGTCAGGGTAACACTGAAGCTTTCTTT. Protein sequence: CASRGQGNTEAFF. Full variable domain (outside the CDR3, taken from reference TRBV28 and TRBJ1-1): DVKVTQSSRYLVKRTGEKVFLECVQDMDHENMFWYRQDPGLGLRLIYFSYDVKMKEKGDIPEGYSVSREKKERFSLILESASTNQTSMYLCASRGQGNTEAFFGQGTRLTVV.

This clone was counted once. The rearrangement links TRBV6-5 to TRBJ2-7, with no clear D. Trimming removed 7 bases from V and 2 bases from J, with 15 bases in between. The CDR3 is 14 residues long. Germline CDR1 reads MNHEY; CDR2 reads SVGAGI. In DNA form, the CDR3 reads TGTGCCAGCACCACCAGTTGGGGTGCCTACGAGCAGTACTTC. As protein: CASTTSWGAYEQYF.

The chain uses TRBV19 and TRBJ1-5; D is unclear. Germline loops: CDR1 LNHDA, CDR2 SQIVND (reference sequence). This CDR3 is built from 16 residues. Between the trimmed V and J ends, which lost 3 bases and 2 bases, there was a span of 14 bases. CDR3 sequence: CASSMVRSDGNQPQHF. The CDR3, as DNA: TGTGCCAGTAGTATGGTGAGGAGTGATGGCAATCAGCCCCAGCATTTT.

The V and J genes are TRBV6-6 and TRBJ2-7; 11 nucleotides align to TRBD2. Germline CDR1 and CDR2: MNHNY and SVGAGI (reference sequence). V shed 8 bases and J 2 bases; nucleotides not matched to a gene: 11. The CDR3 loop spans 16 amino acids. CDR3 DNA: TGTGCCAGCGGCACTCTAGCGGGGGGCCCCACCTACGAGCAGTACTTC. It specifies CASGTLAGGPTYEQYF.

The V gene is TRBV12-3 or TRBV12-4, the J gene TRBJ1-2; perhaps TRBD1 as D (5 bases). The CDR3 extends over 13 amino acids. V lost 6 bases, J lost 1 base, and 9 bases lay in between. For the CDR3, the DNA is TGTGCCAGCAGCCCGGGGGGTAACTATGGCTACACCTTC. Its translation is CASSPGGNYGYTF.

The chain joins TRBV19 to TRBJ1-1, with D uncertain. V dropped 4 bases and J dropped 0 bases, with 6 bases sitting between them. The germline V gene encodes CDR1 LNHDA and CDR2 SQIVND (reference sequence). The CDR3 runs 13 residues. The CDR3 spells CASSNTVNTEAFF. For the CDR3, the DNA is TGTGCCAGTAGTAATACAGTGAACACTGAAGCTTTCTTT.

This chain joins TRBV9 and TRBJ2-5; D not certain. The CDR3 is made up of 14 amino acids. Germline V gene data show CDR1 as SGDLS and CDR2 as YYNGEE. The germline V and J ends were trimmed by 4 bases and 5 bases, with 15 bases remaining between them. The CDR3 DNA reads TGTGCCAGCAGCCTAACACTCAATAGGGAGACCCAGTACTTC. Translating it yields CASSLTLNRETQYF.

The genes are TRBV6-4 and TRBJ1-1; D gene ambiguous. The germline CDR1 and CDR2 sequences are MRHNA and SNTAGT. Deletions cut 8 bases from V and 0 bases from J, with 10 bases between. This CDR3 spans 13 amino acids. In nucleotides, the CDR3 is TGTGCCAGCTCGAAAGGCTTGAACACTGAAGCTTTCTTT. Protein sequence: CASSKGLNTEAFF.

V is TRBV15 and J is TRBJ2-7, with unresolved D. The V end lost 0 bases, the J end lost 6 bases, and 12 bases lay between the germline ends. The CDR3 has 14 residues. Germline V gene sequence: CDR1 LNHNV, CDR2 YYDKDF (reference sequence). The DNA for the CDR3 is TGTGCCACCAGCAGAGATAGGACCGCCTCCGAGCAGTACTTC. Its protein is CATSRDRTASEQYF.

V is TRBV28 and J is TRBJ2-7, with TRBD2 matching 9 bases. The length of the CDR3 is 19 residues. With V trimmed by 10 bases and J by 2 bases, 24 bases remained unmatched. Germline CDR1 MDHEN, CDR2 SYDVKM. The CDR3 spells CATTVTRSRSLAGTYEQYF. The CDR3 DNA reads as TGTGCCACCACAGTTACCCGGAGTAGGAGTCTAGCGGGGACCTACGAGCAGTACTTC.

V and J are TRBV5-5 and TRBJ2-5, with 7 bases aligning to TRBD1. Germline CDR1 and CDR2: SGHKS and YYEKEE (reference sequence). After removal of 1 base from V and 0 bases from J, the junction contained 6 bases not matched to a gene. This CDR3 is built from 16 residues. CDR3 protein: CASSLIEGADQETQYF. For the CDR3, the DNA is TGTGCCAGCAGCTTGATAGAGGGGGCTGACCAAGAGACCCAGTACTTC.

A remark on this clone: Sequence at one end of the junction differs from germline and may be a read error. J is TRBJ1-1 and V is TRBV4-1; D is uncertain. This CDR3 is 14 amino acids long. Germline V gene data show CDR1 as MGHRA and CDR2 as YSYEKL. CDR3 in amino acids: CTSSHLFRNTEAFF. Written as DNA, the CDR3 is TGCACCAGCAGCCATCTATTCCGGAACACTGAAGCTTTCTTT.

V gene TRBV5-1 combines with J gene TRBJ2-3, with D hard to call. V lost 0 bases and J lost 4, with 9 bases in between. The CDR3 runs 14 residues. Germline loops: CDR1 SGHRS, CDR2 YFSETQ. The CDR3 nucleotides are TGCGCCAGCAGCTTGGCAGTGCCCCCAGATACGCAGTATTTT. Translation gives CASSLAVPPDTQYF.

The chain carries TRBV5-5 and TRBJ2-5; D perhaps matches TRBD2 (5 bases). V was shortened by 2 bases and J by 2 bases, with 16 bases between the two germline ends. Germline CDR1 SGHKS, CDR2 YYEKEE (reference sequence). The CDR3 totals 16 residues. For the CDR3, the DNA is TGTGCCAGCAGCTTTTTGGTAGCGCGAGTTCAAGAGACCCAGTACTTC. Encoded protein: CASSFLVARVQETQYF.

The gene calls are TRBV28 and TRBJ2-2; TRBD2 aligns across 7 bases. The CDR3 consists of 16 residues. From germline, CDR1 is MDHEN and CDR2 SYDVKM. J lost 1 base, V lost 6 bases, and 8 bases had no gene match. The CDR3 protein is CASRRGGSGNTGELFF. The CDR3 region has the DNA TGTGCCAGCAGGAGGGGCGGGAGTGGGAACACCGGGGAGCTGTTTTTT.